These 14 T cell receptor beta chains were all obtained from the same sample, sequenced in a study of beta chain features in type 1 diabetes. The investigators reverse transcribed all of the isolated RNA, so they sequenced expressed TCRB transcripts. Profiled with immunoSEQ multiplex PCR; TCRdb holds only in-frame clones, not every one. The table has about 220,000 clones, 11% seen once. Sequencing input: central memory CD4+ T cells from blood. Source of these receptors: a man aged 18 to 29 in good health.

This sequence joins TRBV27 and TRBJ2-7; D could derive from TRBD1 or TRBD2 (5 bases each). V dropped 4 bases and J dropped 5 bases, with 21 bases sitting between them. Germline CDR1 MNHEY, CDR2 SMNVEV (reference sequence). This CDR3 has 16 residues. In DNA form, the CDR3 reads TGTGCCAGCAGTTGGACCCGGGACCCTTCATACGACGAGCAGTACTTC. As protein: CASSWTRDPSYDEQYF.

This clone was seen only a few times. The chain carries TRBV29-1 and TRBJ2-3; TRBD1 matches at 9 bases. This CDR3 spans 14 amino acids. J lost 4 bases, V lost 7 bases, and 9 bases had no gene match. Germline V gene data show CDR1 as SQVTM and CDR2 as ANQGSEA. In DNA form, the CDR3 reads TGCAGCGGGAAACAGGGGGCGACGTCAGATACGCAGTATTTT. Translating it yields CSGKQGATSDTQYF.

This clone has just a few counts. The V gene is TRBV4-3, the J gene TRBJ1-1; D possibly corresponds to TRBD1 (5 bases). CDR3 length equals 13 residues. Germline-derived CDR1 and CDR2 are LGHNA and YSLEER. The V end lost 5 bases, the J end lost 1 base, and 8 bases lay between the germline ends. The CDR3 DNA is TGCGCCAGCAGCAATGACAGGAACACTGAAGCTTTCTTT. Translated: CASSNDRNTEAFF.

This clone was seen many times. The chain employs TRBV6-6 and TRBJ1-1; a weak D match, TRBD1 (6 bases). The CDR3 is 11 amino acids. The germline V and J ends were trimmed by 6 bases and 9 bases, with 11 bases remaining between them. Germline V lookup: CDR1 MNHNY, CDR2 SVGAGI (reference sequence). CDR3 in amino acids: CASSRDKQAFF. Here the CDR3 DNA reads TGTGCCAGCAGCCGGGACAAACAAGCTTTCTTT.

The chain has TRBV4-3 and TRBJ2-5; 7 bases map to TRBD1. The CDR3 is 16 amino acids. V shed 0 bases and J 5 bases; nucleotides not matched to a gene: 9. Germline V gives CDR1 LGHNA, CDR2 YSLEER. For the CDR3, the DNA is TGCGCCAGCAGCCAAGATATTAACAGGGGAAGTGAGACCCAGTACTTC. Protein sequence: CASSQDINRGSETQYF.

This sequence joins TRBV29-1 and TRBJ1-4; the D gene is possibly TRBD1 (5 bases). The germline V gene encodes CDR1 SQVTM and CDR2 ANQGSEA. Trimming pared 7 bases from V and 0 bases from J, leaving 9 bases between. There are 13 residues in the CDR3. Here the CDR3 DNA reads TGCAGCGGCGGGGGGACAACTAATGAAAAACTGTTTTTT. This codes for CSGGGTTNEKLFF.

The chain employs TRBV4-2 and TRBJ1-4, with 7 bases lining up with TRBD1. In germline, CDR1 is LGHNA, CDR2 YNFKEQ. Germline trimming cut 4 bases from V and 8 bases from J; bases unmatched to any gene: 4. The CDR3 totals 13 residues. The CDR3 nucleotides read TGTGCCAGCAGCCCTACGGGACAGGAAAAACTGTTTTTT. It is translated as CASSPTGQEKLFF.

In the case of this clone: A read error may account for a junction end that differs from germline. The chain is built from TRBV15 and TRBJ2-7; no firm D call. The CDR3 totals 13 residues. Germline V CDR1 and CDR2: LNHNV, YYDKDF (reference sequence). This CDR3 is CASSRDTTGRRYF. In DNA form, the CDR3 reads TGTGCCTCCAGCAGAGATACGACCGGAAGGCGGTACTTC.

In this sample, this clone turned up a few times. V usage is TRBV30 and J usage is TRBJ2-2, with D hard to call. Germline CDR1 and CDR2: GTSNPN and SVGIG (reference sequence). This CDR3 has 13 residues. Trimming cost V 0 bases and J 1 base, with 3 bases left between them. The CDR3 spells CAWSVKNTGELFF. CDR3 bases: TGTGCCTGGAGTGTCAAGAACACCGGGGAGCTGTTTTTT. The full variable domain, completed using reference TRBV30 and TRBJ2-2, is SQTIHQWPATLVQPVGSPLSLECTVEGTSNPNLYWYRQAAGRGLQLLFYSVGIGQISSEVPQNLSASRPQDRQFILSSKKLLLSDSGFYLCAWSVKNTGELFFGEGSRLTVL.

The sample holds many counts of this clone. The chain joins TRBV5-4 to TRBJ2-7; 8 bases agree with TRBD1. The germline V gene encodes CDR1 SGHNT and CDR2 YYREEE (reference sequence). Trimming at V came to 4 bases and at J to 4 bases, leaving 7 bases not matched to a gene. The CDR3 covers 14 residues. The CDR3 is CASSQTGDTYEQYF. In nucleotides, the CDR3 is TGTGCCAGCAGCCAGACAGGGGACACTTACGAGCAGTACTTC.

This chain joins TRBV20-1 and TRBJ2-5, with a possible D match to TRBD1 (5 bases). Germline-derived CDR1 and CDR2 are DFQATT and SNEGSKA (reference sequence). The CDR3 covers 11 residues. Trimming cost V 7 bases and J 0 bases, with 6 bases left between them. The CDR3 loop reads CSGQHQETQYF. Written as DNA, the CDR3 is TGCAGTGGACAGCACCAAGAGACCCAGTACTTC.

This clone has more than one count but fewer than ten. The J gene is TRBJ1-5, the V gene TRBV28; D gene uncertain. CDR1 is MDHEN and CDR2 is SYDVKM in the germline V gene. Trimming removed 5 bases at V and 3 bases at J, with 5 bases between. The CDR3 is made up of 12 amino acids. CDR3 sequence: CASSVLNQPQHF. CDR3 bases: TGTGCCAGCAGTGTGCTCAATCAGCCCCAGCATTTT.

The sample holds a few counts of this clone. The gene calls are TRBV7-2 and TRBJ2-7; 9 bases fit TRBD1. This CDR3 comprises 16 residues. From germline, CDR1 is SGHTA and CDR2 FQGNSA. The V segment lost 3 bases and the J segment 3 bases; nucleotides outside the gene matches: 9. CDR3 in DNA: TGTGCCAGCAGCTTGTCCCGGACAGGGGCGCTCTACGAGCAGTACTTC. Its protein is CASSLSRTGALYEQYF.

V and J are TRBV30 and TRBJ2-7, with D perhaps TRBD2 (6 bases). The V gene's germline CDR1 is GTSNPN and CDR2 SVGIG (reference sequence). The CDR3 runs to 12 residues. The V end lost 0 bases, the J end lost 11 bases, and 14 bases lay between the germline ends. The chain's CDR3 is CAWSVLAGREYF. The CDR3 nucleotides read TGTGCCTGGAGTGTACTAGCCGGTAGGGAGTACTTC.